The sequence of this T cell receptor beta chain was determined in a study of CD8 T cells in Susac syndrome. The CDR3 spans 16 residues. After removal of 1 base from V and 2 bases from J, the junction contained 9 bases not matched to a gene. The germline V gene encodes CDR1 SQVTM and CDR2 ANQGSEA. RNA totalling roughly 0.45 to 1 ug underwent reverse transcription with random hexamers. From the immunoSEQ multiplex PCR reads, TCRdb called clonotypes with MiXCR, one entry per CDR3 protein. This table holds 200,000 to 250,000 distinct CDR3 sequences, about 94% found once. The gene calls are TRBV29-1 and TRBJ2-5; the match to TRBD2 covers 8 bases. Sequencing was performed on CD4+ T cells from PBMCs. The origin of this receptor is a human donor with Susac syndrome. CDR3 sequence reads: CSVEGSQRGNQETQYF. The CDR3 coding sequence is TGCAGCGTTGAAGGAAGCCAGCGGGGGAATCAAGAGACCCAGTACTTC.